One and the same sample provided the 11 T cell receptor beta chains below, sequenced in a study of blood T cell repertoires in COVID-19. Assay: immunoSEQ multiplex PCR; the TCRdb copy retains only in-frame clones and omits some. The sample shows 75,000 to 80,000 clones, around 90% of them seen only once. The sample was peripheral blood. The origin of the receptors is a human donor in a cohort sampled during active COVID-19.

This clone was seen a single time. The chain recombines TRBV6-5 with TRBJ2-7; tentatively, D is TRBD1 (6 bases). The germline V gene encodes CDR1 MNHEY and CDR2 SVGAGI. V lost 6 bases and J 4 bases, leaving 16 bases between the germline ends. This CDR3 region has 14 residues. Here the CDR3 reads CASRGSGTTYEQYF. CDR3 DNA sequence: TGTGCCAGCAGAGGTTCCGGGACAACTTACGAGCAGTACTTC.

The CDR3 region is CASSPRQPNYGYTF. The CDR3 nucleotides read TGTGCCAGCTCACCTCGACAGCCTAACTATGGCTACACCTTC. The gene calls are TRBV18 and TRBJ1-2, with TRBD1 as a possible D gene (5 bases). The CDR3 consists of 14 residues. Per the germline V gene, CDR1 is KGHSH and CDR2 is LQKENI. The ends were cut back, 3 bases at V and 0 bases at J, with 8 bases in the middle.

CDR3 region: CASSLHDRVRETQYF. In nucleotides, the CDR3 is TGTGCCAGCAGCTTGCACGACAGGGTGCGGGAGACCCAGTACTTC. V is TRBV7-8 and J is TRBJ2-5; TRBD1 matches at 7 bases. This CDR3 contains 15 residues. The ends lost 3 bases at V and 5 bases at J; junction bases unmatched: 9. The germline CDR1 and CDR2 sequences are SGHVS and FQNEAQ.

The chain links TRBV30 to TRBJ2-1, with TRBD1 identical over 7 bases. The V gene's germline CDR1 is GTSNPN and CDR2 SVGIG (reference sequence). The CDR3 totals 14 residues. Losses at the gene ends were 5 bases for V and 3 bases for J; bases not matched to a gene: 7. The CDR3 nucleotides read TGTGCCTGGGTAACAGGGGCCGGCTACAATGAGCAGTTCTTC. Protein: CAWVTGAGYNEQFF.

This rearrangement joins TRBV9 to TRBJ1-2; a possible D gene is TRBD1 (6 bases). The CDR3 extends over 14 amino acids. Germline CDR1 reads SGDLS; CDR2 reads YYNGEE. Trimming stripped 6 bases from V and 5 bases from J, with 17 bases between. DNA of the CDR3: TGTGCCAGCAAAAGAGGGGACACCACTTATGGCTACACCTTC. This encodes CASKRGDTTYGYTF.

This chain joins TRBV14 and TRBJ2-3, with D uncertain. This CDR3 is built from 15 residues. Germline CDR1 is SGHDN and CDR2 is FVKESK. Trimming removed 0 bases from V and 0 bases from J, with 7 bases in between. CDR3: CASSQDLTSTDTQYF. The CDR3 DNA reads as TGTGCCAGCAGCCAAGATCTAACTAGCACAGATACGCAGTATTTT. Full variable domain (missing parts from reference TRBV14 and TRBJ2-3): EAGVTQFPSHSVIEKGQTVTLRCDPISGHDNLYWYRRVMGKEIKFLLHFVKESKQDESGMPNNRFLAERTGGTYSTLKVQPAELEDSGVYFCASSQDLTSTDTQYFGPGTRLTVL.

The J gene is TRBJ2-6, the V gene TRBV10-2, with D possibly matching TRBD2 (6 bases). Germline V gives CDR1 WSHSY, CDR2 SAAADI. The CDR3 contains 18 residues. V lost 1 base to trimming and J lost 0 bases, with 13 bases between them. The CDR3, as DNA: TGCGCCAGCAGTGAGTTGGGGGGAAGCCTCTCTGGGGCCAACGTCCTGACTTTC. Protein sequence: CASSELGGSLSGANVLTF.

This clone was counted only a few times. CDR3 nucleotide sequence: TGTGCCAGCAGCCCCCGGACAGCTAATAATTCACCCCTCCACTTT. Amino acid sequence: CASSPRTANNSPLHF. The chain has TRBV7-9 and TRBJ1-6; TRBD1 might be the D (6 bases). Deletions cut 5 bases from V and 5 bases from J, with 13 bases between. The germline gives CDR1 SEHNR, CDR2 FQNEAQ (reference sequence). This CDR3 is built from 15 residues.

The rearrangement uses TRBV5-1 and TRBJ1-5; TRBD1 is a possible D gene (6 bases). This CDR3 has 16 residues. V lost 5 bases and J 2 bases, leaving 17 bases between the germline ends. Germline assignment: CDR1 SGHRS and CDR2 YFSETQ. The CDR3 protein is CASRRAGAVGNQPQHF. The CDR3 DNA follows: TGCGCCAGCAGACGCGCGGGGGCGGTAGGCAATCAGCCCCAGCATTTT.

This chain uses TRBV5-1 with TRBJ1-1; a possible D gene is TRBD1 (6 bases). Germline V gene sequence: CDR1 SGHRS, CDR2 YFSETQ. The CDR3 has 15 amino acids. Trimming stripped 2 bases from V and 1 base from J, with 12 bases between. The CDR3 DNA is TGCGCCAGCAGCTTAACTCGGACAGAGAACACTGAAGCTTTCTTT. This codes for CASSLTRTENTEAFF.

V gene TRBV4-2 combines with J gene TRBJ2-3, with D possibly being TRBD1 (6 bases). Germline V gene lookup returns CDR1 LGHNA and CDR2 YNFKEQ. The V end was cut by 4 bases, the J end by 2 bases, with 16 bases between. The CDR3 length is 16 residues. CDR3 residues: CASSRASDRYTDTQYF. The CDR3 bases are TGTGCCAGCAGCCGAGCCTCGGACAGATACACAGATACGCAGTATTTT.